The clone carrying this T cell receptor (beta chain) is medium-sized (0.01 to 0.1%). Three rounds of nested PCR, following a modified ARM-PCR protocol, produced the TCRbeta library. MiXCR was run by TCRdb on the multiplex PCR reads, yielding one entry per CDR3 protein. The sample carries tens of thousands of distinct CDR3 sequences, about 70% recorded once. The sample comes from a study of tumor and adjacent non-tumor tissue in lung cancer. RNA was extracted from bulk tissue without any cell sorting. More than 3 cm separated this lung sample from the edge of the tumor. This CDR3 comprises 14 residues. Germline lookup yields CDR1 MGHRA and CDR2 YSYEKL. The V end was cut by 1 base, the J end by 1 base, with 7 bases between.

The TCR was taken from an older woman with non-small cell lung cancer. This chain connects TRBV4-1 to TRBJ1-1, with D hard to call. The specimen sequenced was distant non-tumor lung tissue. CDR3 loop: CASSQVVGNTEAFF. The DNA of the CDR3 is TGCGCCAGCAGCCAAGTCGTAGGGAACACTGAAGCTTTCTTT.